The sequence of this TCR beta chain was determined in a study of blood T cell repertoires in COVID-19. Study details: T cells, B-cell-depleted T cells, or PBMCs supplied cDNA or gDNA.

Participant ages covered about 18 to 89 years across some 25 US areas. Clinical histories supplied by participants themselves formed the basis of cohort assignment. CDR1 LGHDT and CDR2 YNNKEL come from the germline V gene (reference sequence). The CDR3 extends over 14 amino acids. V was trimmed by 3 bases and J by 1 base, leaving 9 bases between them. This clone was seen once. Clones were sequenced by immunoSEQ multiplex PCR, and TCRdb holds only the in-frame ones, with some missing. The sample records 200,000 to 250,000 clones, 70% to 90% being singletons. This chain connects TRBV3-1 (or the pseudogene TRBV3-2) to TRBJ2-5; TRBD1 is a possible D gene (5 bases). Material for sequencing was PBMCs or T cells enriched from blood (not recorded which). The TCR sequence derives from a woman aged 40 to 50 with acute COVID-19. The CDR3, as DNA: TGTGCCAGCAGCCATAGAAGGGGCCAAGAGACCCAGTACTTC. Translation gives CASSHRRGQETQYF.